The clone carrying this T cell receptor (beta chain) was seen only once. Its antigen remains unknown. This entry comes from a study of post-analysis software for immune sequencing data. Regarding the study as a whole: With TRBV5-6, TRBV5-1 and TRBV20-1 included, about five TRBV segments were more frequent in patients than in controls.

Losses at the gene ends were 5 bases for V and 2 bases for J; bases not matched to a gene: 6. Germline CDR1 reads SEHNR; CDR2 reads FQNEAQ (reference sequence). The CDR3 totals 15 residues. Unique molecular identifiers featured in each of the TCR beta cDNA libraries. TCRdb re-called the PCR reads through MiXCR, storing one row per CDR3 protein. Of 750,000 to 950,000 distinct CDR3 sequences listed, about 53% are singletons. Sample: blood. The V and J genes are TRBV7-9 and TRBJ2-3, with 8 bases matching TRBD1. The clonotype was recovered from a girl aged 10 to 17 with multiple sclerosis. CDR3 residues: CASSRTGKNTDTQYF. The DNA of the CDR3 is TGTGCCAGCAGCAGGACAGGGAAAAACACAGATACGCAGTATTTT.